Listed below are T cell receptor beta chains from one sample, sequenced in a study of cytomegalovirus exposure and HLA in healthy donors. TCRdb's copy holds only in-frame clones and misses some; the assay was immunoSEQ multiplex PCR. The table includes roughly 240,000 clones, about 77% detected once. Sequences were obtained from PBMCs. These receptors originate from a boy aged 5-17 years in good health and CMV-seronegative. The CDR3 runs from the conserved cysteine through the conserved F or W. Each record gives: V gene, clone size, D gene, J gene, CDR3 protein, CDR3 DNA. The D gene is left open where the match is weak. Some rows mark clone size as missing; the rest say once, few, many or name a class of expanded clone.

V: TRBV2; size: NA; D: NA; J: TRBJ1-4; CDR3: CASSEEGGGGEKLFF; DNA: TGTGCCAGCAGTGAAGAGGGGGGGGGAGGGGAAAAACTGTTTTTT
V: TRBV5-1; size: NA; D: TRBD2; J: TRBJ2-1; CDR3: CASSTGLAGNSYNEQFF; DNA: TGCGCCAGCAGCACAGGACTAGCGGGAAACTCCTACAATGAGCAGTTCTTC
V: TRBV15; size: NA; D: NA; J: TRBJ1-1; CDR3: CATSTSWGVTEAFF; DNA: TGTGCCACCAGCACAAGTTGGGGGGTGACTGAAGCTTTCTTT
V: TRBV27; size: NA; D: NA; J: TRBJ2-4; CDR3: CASSFQGNIQYF; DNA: TGTGCCAGCAGTTTCCAGGGAAACATTCAGTACTTC
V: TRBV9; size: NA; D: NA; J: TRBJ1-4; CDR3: CASSPTGHSFNEKLFF; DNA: TGTGCCAGCAGCCCGACCGGACACTCCTTTAATGAAAAACTGTTTTTT
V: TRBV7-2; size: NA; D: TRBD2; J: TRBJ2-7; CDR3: CASSLVLGGRSGQYF; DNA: TGTGCCAGCAGCTTAGTTCTTGGCGGGAGAAGCGGGCAGTACTTC
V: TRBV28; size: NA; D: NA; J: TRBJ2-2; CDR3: CASSLSGEVWGTGELFF; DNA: TGTGCCAGCAGTTTATCGGGGGAGGTTTGGGGCACCGGGGAGCTGTTTTTT
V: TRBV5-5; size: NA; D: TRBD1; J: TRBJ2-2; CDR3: CASSLAGQGVRAGELFF; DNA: TGTGCCAGCAGCTTGGCCGGGCAGGGGGTGAGGGCCGGGGAGCTGTTTTTT
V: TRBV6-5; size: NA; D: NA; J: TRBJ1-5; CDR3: CASSSGNQPQHF; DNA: TGTGCCAGCAGTTCCGGGAATCAGCCCCAGCATTTT
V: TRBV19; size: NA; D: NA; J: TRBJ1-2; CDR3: CASSLLAFAGLGGYTF; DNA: TGTGCCAGTAGTCTCCTTGCTTTCGCCGGTCTAGGAGGCTACACCTTC
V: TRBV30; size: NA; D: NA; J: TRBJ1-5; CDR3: CAWKSGGNQPQHF; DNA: TGTGCCTGGAAATCGGGGGGCAATCAGCCCCAGCATTTT
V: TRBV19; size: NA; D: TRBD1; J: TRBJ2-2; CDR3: CASRPGGSGELFF; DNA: TGTGCCAGTAGGCCAGGGGGCTCCGGGGAGCTGTTTTTT
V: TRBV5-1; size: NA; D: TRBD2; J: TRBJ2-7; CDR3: CASSLAIGGSYEQYF; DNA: TGCGCCAGCAGCTTGGCCATCGGGGGGTCCTACGAGCAGTACTTC
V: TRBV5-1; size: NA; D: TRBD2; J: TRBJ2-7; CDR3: CASSVGLVETYEQYF; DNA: TGCGCCAGCAGCGTTGGACTAGTGGAGACCTACGAGCAGTACTTC
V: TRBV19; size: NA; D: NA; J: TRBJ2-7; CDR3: CASSSYSLSRSSYEQYF; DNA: TGTGCCAGTAGTTCATATTCCCTGTCAAGGAGCTCCTACGAGCAGTACTTC
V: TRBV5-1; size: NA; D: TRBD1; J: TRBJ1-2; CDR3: CASSVQDRAPLWGYTF; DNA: TGCGCCAGCAGCGTCCAGGACAGGGCCCCTCTCTGGGGCTACACCTTC
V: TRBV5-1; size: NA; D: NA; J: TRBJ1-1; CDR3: CASSFFGVTEAFF; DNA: TGCGCCAGCAGCTTCTTCGGAGTGACTGAAGCTTTCTTT
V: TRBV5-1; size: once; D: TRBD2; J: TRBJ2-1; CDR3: CASSFRAGGVDEQFF; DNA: TGCGCCAGCAGCTTCCGGGCGGGAGGAGTCGATGAGCAGTTCTTC
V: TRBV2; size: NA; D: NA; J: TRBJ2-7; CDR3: CASSESRAHEQYF; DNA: TGTGCCAGCAGTGAATCCAGGGCCCACGAGCAGTACTTC
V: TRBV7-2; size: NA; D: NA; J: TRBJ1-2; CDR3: CASSLDRSNYGYTF; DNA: TGTGCCAGCAGCTTAGACAGGAGTAACTATGGCTACACCTTC
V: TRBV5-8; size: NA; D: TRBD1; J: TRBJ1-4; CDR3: CASSFWRGQGSEKLFF; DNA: TGTGCCAGCAGCTTTTGGAGGGGGCAGGGGTCTGAAAAACTGTTTTTT
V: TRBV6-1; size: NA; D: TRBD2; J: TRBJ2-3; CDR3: CASSPSGVRTDTQYF; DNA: TGTGCCAGCAGTCCTAGCGGTGTACGCACAGATACGCAGTATTTT
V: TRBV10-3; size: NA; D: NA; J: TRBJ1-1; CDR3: CAISVYGRRVDTEAFF; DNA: TGTGCCATCAGTGTCTACGGAAGGAGGGTTGACACTGAAGCTTTCTTT